These 8 T cell receptor beta chains were all obtained from the same sample, sequenced in a study of blood T cell repertoires in COVID-19. Method: immunoSEQ multiplex PCR; TCRdb's copy keeps in-frame clones and lacks some. The profile shows about 200,000 clones, more than 70% of them singletons. What was sequenced was peripheral blood. These receptor sequences come from a man aged 18-30 years with active or convalescent COVID-19.

Only a few counts were recorded for this clone. The V gene is TRBV7-8, the J gene TRBJ1-5; the match to TRBD1 covers 7 bases. V lost 5 bases and J lost 3; bases outside the gene matches: 13. The germline CDR1 and CDR2 sequences are SGHVS and FQNEAQ. The CDR3 covers 17 residues. CDR3 protein: CASSRDYGQDYNQPQHF. The CDR3 DNA reads TGTGCCAGCAGCCGAGACTATGGACAGGACTACAATCAGCCCCAGCATTTT.

The rearrangement uses TRBV24-1 and TRBJ2-3, with TRBD2 identical over 12 bases. This CDR3 region has 18 residues. V shed 3 bases and J 1 base; nucleotides not matched to a gene: 7. Germline CDR1 reads KGHDR; CDR2 reads SFDVKD. The CDR3 sequence is CATSDAGLAGTGTDTQYF. The DNA of the CDR3 is TGTGCCACCAGTGATGCTGGACTAGCGGGAACAGGCACAGATACGCAGTATTTT.

This clone was detected once. CDR3 region: CASSLGQLNYGYTF. Here the CDR3 DNA reads TGTGCCAGCAGCTTGGGACAGCTTAACTATGGCTACACCTTC. The chain links TRBV5-8 to TRBJ1-2; D possibly corresponds to TRBD1 (5 bases). This CDR3 region has 14 residues. V dropped 0 bases and J dropped 1 base, with 7 bases sitting between them. In germline, CDR1 is SGHTS, CDR2 YDEGEE.

This clone has only a few counts. The chain combines TRBV4-1 with TRBJ2-7; unclear D gene. Germline V lookup: CDR1 MGHRA, CDR2 YSYEKL. The CDR3 is 15 amino acids. The V end lost 0 bases, the J end lost 7 bases, and 16 bases lay between the germline ends. CDR3: CASSQDHSQTWEQYF. DNA for the CDR3: TGCGCCAGCAGCCAAGATCATTCCCAAACTTGGGAGCAGTACTTC.

V gene TRBV19 combines with J gene TRBJ2-3; maybe TRBD1 (5 bases). V lost 4 bases, J lost 2 bases, and 19 bases lay in between. CDR3 length: 17 amino acids. Germline values: CDR1 LNHDA, CDR2 SQIVND (reference sequence). The CDR3 loop reads CASSNRGHRPFTDTQYF. CDR3 nucleotide sequence: TGTGCCAGTAGTAATAGGGGCCACCGACCTTTCACAGATACGCAGTATTTT.

The CDR3 nucleotides are TGCGCCAGCAGTGGTCGGGGGGGGATGAATACGCAGTATTTT. It yields the protein CASSGRGGMNTQYF. The chain uses TRBV10-1 and TRBJ2-3; 8 nucleotides line up with TRBD2. CDR1 WNHNN and CDR2 SYGVQD come from the germline V gene (reference sequence). J gave up 7 bases and V 4 bases, and 7 bases lay outside the gene matches. This CDR3 is built from 14 residues.

CDR3 loop: CASSVSLAGGPDTQYF. CDR3 nucleotides: TGTGCCAGCAGCGTTTCTCTAGCGGGAGGGCCGGATACGCAGTATTTT. The chain uses TRBV9 and TRBJ2-3, with 12 bases aligning to TRBD2. Germline trimming cut 2 bases from V and 6 bases from J; bases unmatched to any gene: 7. Germline CDR1 and CDR2: SGDLS and YYNGEE. The CDR3 covers 16 residues.

V is TRBV2 and J is TRBJ2-3; 9 bases agree with TRBD1. Germline-derived CDR1 and CDR2 are SNHLY and FYNNEI. The V gene end was trimmed by 8 bases and the J gene end by 5 bases; junction bases not matched to a gene: 5. CDR3 length: 13 residues. CDR3 residues: CASSRDRVDTQYF. DNA of the CDR3: TGTGCCAGCTCGAGGGACAGGGTAGATACGCAGTATTTT. The full variable domain, with the rest looked up from reference TRBV2 and TRBJ2-3, is EPEVTQTPSHQVTQMGQEVILRCVPISNHLYFYWYRQILGQKVEFLVSFYNNEISEKSEIFDDQFSVERPDGSNFTLKIRSTKLEDSAMYFCASSRDRVDTQYFGPGTRLTVL.